These 26 T cell receptor beta chains came from one sample sequenced in a study of shared clonotypes between healthy human individuals. The method was immunoSEQ multiplex PCR; TCRdb's version includes in-frame clones alone and lacks a portion of them. The repertoire holds roughly 1 million clones, approximately 76% seen once, with roughly 1.4% in the top ten. Sequencing was carried out using memory CD4+ T cells sorted from blood. Subset indicated: CD45RA-negative fraction. These TCRs come from a man aged 18-30 years in good health.

This clone was seen repeatedly, ten times or more. The sample carries other DNA sequences with the same CDR3. This chain links TRBV9 with TRBJ1-2; no reliable D call. Trimming left V 0 bases short and J 0 bases short, with 9 bases between. CDR1 and CDR2 (germline): SGDLS, YYNGEE. This CDR3 comprises 15 residues. The CDR3 spells CASSVGPESNYGYTF. CDR3 nucleotide sequence: TGTGCCAGCAGCGTAGGCCCGGAATCTAACTATGGCTACACCTTC.

The chain employs TRBV7-9 and TRBJ1-5; the match to TRBD1 covers 12 bases. In germline, CDR1 is SEHNR, CDR2 FQNEAQ (reference sequence). CDR3 length: 15 residues. Trimming at V came to 5 bases and at J to 4 bases, leaving 3 bases not matched to a gene. CDR3: CASSGTGGGNQPQHF. The CDR3 nucleotides are TGTGCCAGCAGCGGGACAGGGGGCGGGAATCAGCCCCAGCATTTT.

In regard to this clone: This specimen includes other DNA sequences encoding the same CDR3. V gene TRBV5-1 combines with J gene TRBJ2-3; the match to TRBD2 covers 11 bases. Germline values: CDR1 SGHRS, CDR2 YFSETQ. Unmatched junction bases numbered 1, after V lost 6 bases and J lost 1 base. This CDR3 spans 14 amino acids. CDR3: CASTGLAGTDTQYF. The CDR3 DNA is TGCGCCAGCACGGGACTAGCGGGCACAGATACGCAGTATTTT.

This chain connects TRBV7-9 to TRBJ1-1, with D possibly TRBD1 on 5 matching bases. The length of the CDR3 is 14 residues. V was cut by 6 bases and J by 0 bases, with 11 bases left in between. CDR1 SEHNR and CDR2 FQNEAQ come from the germline V gene (reference sequence). The CDR3 sequence: CASRPGRLNTEAFF. CDR3 bases: TGTGCCAGCAGACCGGGACGGTTGAACACTGAAGCTTTCTTT.

V and J are TRBV7-9 and TRBJ1-1, with D perhaps matching TRBD1 (6 bases). Germline values: CDR1 SEHNR, CDR2 FQNEAQ (reference sequence). The CDR3 covers 14 residues. The ends were cut back, 5 bases at V and 3 bases at J, with 13 bases in the middle. CDR3 sequence (DNA): TGTGCCAGCAGCATAGGGACAAGCGACACTGAAGCTTTCTTT. Protein: CASSIGTSDTEAFF. The whole variable domain, filled in from reference TRBV7-9 and TRBJ1-1, reads DTGVSQNPRHKITKRGQNVTFRCDPISEHNRLYWYRQTLGQGPEFLTYFQNEAQLEKSRLLSDRFSAERPKGSFSTLEIQRTEQGDSAMYLCASSIGTSDTEAFFGQGTRLTVV.

V usage is TRBV28 and J usage is TRBJ2-6; the D is unclear. V was cut by 8 bases and J by 0 bases, with 11 bases left in between. This CDR3 is built from 15 residues. Per the germline V gene, CDR1 is MDHEN and CDR2 is SYDVKM. CDR3 sequence: CASLTESSGANVLTF. The CDR3 DNA reads TGTGCCAGCTTAACAGAGAGCTCTGGGGCCAACGTCCTGACTTTC.

The chain is built from TRBV12-2 and TRBJ2-1; no DNA check was done on the table's D call, TRBD2. TRBV12-2 is a listed pseudogene. The CDR3 extends over 17 amino acids. CDR3 coding DNA: TGTGCAAGTCGCTTACTATTTAGCGGGAACTCCTACAATGAGCAGTTCTTC. It is translated as CASRLLFSGNSYNEQFF.

With regard to this clone: The sample holds other DNA sequences that translate to the same CDR3. The chain links TRBV5-1 to TRBJ2-5; D possibly uses TRBD1 or TRBD2 (5 bases each). The germline gives CDR1 SGHRS, CDR2 YFSETQ. V was shortened by 0 bases and J by 5 bases, with 11 bases between the two germline ends. The CDR3 totals 14 residues. As DNA, the CDR3 is TGCGCCAGCAGCTTGGCCGTGAGGGGTGAGACCCAGTACTTC. It codes for CASSLAVRGETQYF.

The chain couples TRBV27 to TRBJ2-7; D is tentatively TRBD1 or TRBD2 (5 bases each). V shed 3 bases and J shed 8 bases, with 23 bases lying between them. The CDR3 spans 16 residues. Germline V gene sequence: CDR1 MNHEY, CDR2 SMNVEV (reference sequence). CDR3 bases: TGTGCCAGCAGTTTTATAGCGCGGCAGGGATTAGGCAAGCAGTACTTC. Translating gives CASSFIARQGLGKQYF.

This clone has only a few counts. The chain joins TRBV10-2 to TRBJ1-2, with TRBD1 as a possible D gene (6 bases). There are 11 residues in the CDR3. CDR1 and CDR2 from the germline V gene are WSHSY and SAAADI. Trimming left V 10 bases short and J 8 bases short, with 14 bases between. CDR3 sequence: CATYSRGGYTF. CDR3 coding DNA: TGCGCCACCTACAGCAGGGGAGGCTACACCTTC.

The chain links TRBV6-6 to TRBJ1-1, with D unclear. The CDR3 is made up of 12 amino acids. The V end lost 5 bases, the J end lost 5 bases, and 9 bases lay between the germline ends. Germline CDR1 MNHNY, CDR2 SVGAGI (reference sequence). CDR3 amino acids: CASSSRQTEAFF. The DNA for the CDR3 is TGTGCCAGCAGTAGCAGACAAACTGAAGCTTTCTTT.

The genes are TRBV10-1 and TRBJ2-5; D perhaps matches TRBD1 (6 bases). Trimming left V 0 bases short and J 1 base short, with 9 bases between. The CDR3 consists of 15 residues. The germline CDR1 and CDR2 sequences are WNHNN and SYGVQD (reference sequence). CDR3 in amino acids: CASSESWGPQETQYF. The CDR3 nucleotides read TGCGCCAGCAGTGAGTCGTGGGGGCCCCAAGAGACCCAGTACTTC.

The chain joins TRBV5-8 to TRBJ1-2; D is uncertain. Germline lookup yields CDR1 SGHTS and CDR2 YDEGEE. V was cut by 1 base and J by 7 bases, with 14 bases left in between. The CDR3 is 14 residues long. CDR3 protein: CASSLPWVSGGYTF. CDR3 bases: TGTGCCAGCAGCTTGCCTTGGGTATCGGGTGGCTACACCTTC. The full variable domain, its missing parts supplied by reference TRBV5-8 and TRBJ1-2, is EAGVTQSPTHLIKTRGQQATLRCSPISGHTSVYWYQQALGLGLQFLLWYDEGEERNRGNFPPRFSGRQFPNYSSELNVNALELEDSALYLCASSLPWVSGGYTFGSGTRLTVV.

The rearrangement joins TRBV19 to TRBJ1-6; a possible D gene is TRBD1 (5 bases). V was shortened by 10 bases and J by 11 bases, with 18 bases between the two germline ends. CDR1 LNHDA and CDR2 SQIVND come from the germline V gene (reference sequence). The CDR3 consists of 13 residues. The CDR3 sequence is CATRDAGDAPLHF. The CDR3 region has the DNA TGTGCCACCCGGGACGCTGGGGATGCACCCCTCCACTTT.

The genes are TRBV7-2 and TRBJ1-5, with D maybe TRBD1 (6 bases). This CDR3 comprises 16 residues. Trimming shortened V by 0 bases and J by 1 base, and 10 bases separated the two germline ends. Germline assignment: CDR1 SGHTA and CDR2 FQGNSA. CDR3 nucleotide sequence: TGTGCCAGCAGCTTAGCAGGGGGAGGGAGCAATCAGCCCCAGCATTTT. Its protein product is CASSLAGGGSNQPQHF. The whole variable domain, filled in from reference TRBV7-2 and TRBJ1-5, reads GAGVSQSPSNKVTEKGKDVELRCDPISGHTALYWYRQSLGQGLEFLIYFQGNSAPDKSGLPSDRFSAERTGGSVSTLTIQRTQQEDSAVYLCASSLAGGGSNQPQHFGDGTRLSIL.

The CDR3, as DNA: TGTGCCAGCAGCCAAGGGGGAAGCGGGAGGAGAACCGAGCAGTACTTC. Its translation: CASSQGGSGRRTEQYF. The chain carries TRBV14 and TRBJ2-7; 9 nucleotides align to TRBD2. Germline CDR1 and CDR2: SGHDN and FVKESK. With V trimmed by 1 base and J by 6 bases, 10 bases remained unmatched. This CDR3 region has 16 residues.

This clone came up a few times. The chain joins TRBV4-1 to TRBJ2-5; 13 nucleotides line up with TRBD2. Germline V gene lookup returns CDR1 MGHRA and CDR2 YSYEKL. This CDR3 region has 15 residues. V lost 5 bases to trimming and J lost 4 bases; unmatched junction nucleotides: 4. The CDR3 DNA is TGCGCCAGCAGCTTACTAGCGGGGGGGCCAGAGACCCAGTACTTC. This translates into CASSLLAGGPETQYF.

CDR3 in amino acids: CASSTGSYYGYTF. DNA for the CDR3: TGTGCCAGCTCTACAGGGTCCTACTATGGCTACACCTTC. J is TRBJ1-2 and V is TRBV30; a weak D match, TRBD1 (6 bases). The CDR3 has 13 amino acids. Germline assignment: CDR1 GTSNPN and CDR2 SVGIG (reference sequence). The V end lost 8 bases, the J end lost 3 bases, and 16 bases lay between the germline ends. The full variable domain, in which reference TRBV30 and TRBJ1-2 provide the parts outside the CDR3, is SQTIHQWPATLVQPVGSPLSLECTVEGTSNPNLYWYRQAAGRGLQLLFYSVGIGQISSEVPQNLSASRPQDRQFILSSKKLLLSDSGFYLCASSTGSYYGYTFGSGTRLTVV.

The chain couples TRBV5-1 to TRBJ1-6; 9 nucleotides match TRBD1. The CDR3 sequence is 17 residues long. Germline V CDR1 and CDR2: SGHRS, YFSETQ. After removal of 0 bases from V and 10 bases from J, the junction contained 11 bases not matched to a gene. The DNA of the CDR3 is TGCGCCAGCAGCTTGGAGCCGACAGGGGGTCTTGGGTCACCCCTCCACTTT. Encoded protein: CASSLEPTGGLGSPLHF.

The genes are TRBV18 and TRBJ1-1; possibly TRBD1 for D (6 bases). This CDR3 spans 15 amino acids. With 3 bases removed from V and 4 bases from J, the gap between germline ends came to 15 bases. The germline V gene encodes CDR1 KGHSH and CDR2 LQKENI. The CDR3 here is CASSPLRGGSTEAFF. CDR3 DNA sequence: TGTGCCAGCTCACCCCTCAGGGGCGGTAGCACTGAAGCTTTCTTT.

The table lists this clone with many counts. The chain recombines TRBV6-1 with TRBJ2-7; the D gene is possibly TRBD2 (5 bases). The CDR3 is made up of 13 amino acids. Per the germline V gene, CDR1 is MNHNS and CDR2 is SASEGT. The V and J ends lost 6 bases and 12 bases respectively, with 21 bases between them. CDR3 sequence reads: CASRGEAQSSLYF. CDR3 coding DNA: TGTGCCAGCAGGGGAGAAGCCCAGTCTTCTCTGTACTTC.

The chain carries TRBV28 and TRBJ1-1; TRBD1 is a possible D gene (5 bases). Germline V gene data show CDR1 as MDHEN and CDR2 as SYDVKM. Trimming removed 10 bases at V and 5 bases at J, with 20 bases between. There are 14 residues in the CDR3. CDR3 loop: CATIWGRRRTEAFF. In DNA form, the CDR3 reads TGTGCCACCATTTGGGGCCGGAGGCGGACTGAAGCTTTCTTT.

This chain joins TRBV5-8 and TRBJ2-7, with D perhaps matching TRBD1 (5 bases). Germline CDR1 is SGHTS and CDR2 is YDEGEE. The CDR3 loop spans 13 amino acids. Trimming left V 1 base short and J 3 bases short, with 8 bases between. As DNA, the CDR3 is TGTGCCAGCAGCTTGCTCAGGGACTACGAGCAGTACTTC. Amino acid sequence: CASSLLRDYEQYF.

The chain couples TRBV9 to TRBJ2-1; no reliable D call. Germline V gives CDR1 SGDLS, CDR2 YYNGEE. The CDR3 covers 14 residues. V was clipped by 0 bases and J by 5 bases, with 9 bases between them. DNA of the CDR3: TGTGCCAGCAGCGTAGAGGTTCAAGACAATGAGCAGTTCTTC. Encoded protein: CASSVEVQDNEQFF.

V is TRBV7-9 and J is TRBJ2-1, with a weak D call TRBD1 (5 bases). Trimming left V 7 bases short and J 6 bases short, with 10 bases between. The CDR3 has 12 amino acids. Germline V gene data show CDR1 as SEHNR and CDR2 as FQNEAQ (reference sequence). The CDR3: CASNQGSNEQFF. CDR3 coding DNA: TGTGCCAGCAACCAGGGATCCAATGAGCAGTTCTTC.

The DNA for the CDR3 is TGTGCCAGCTCAGGGTCTAGCGGGATGTACGAGCAGTACTTC. Residues: CASSGSSGMYEQYF. This sequence joins TRBV18 and TRBJ2-7, with TRBD2 identical over 9 bases. Trimming removed 5 bases from V and 4 bases from J; junction bases left unmatched: 6. CDR1 and CDR2 (germline): KGHSH, LQKENI. CDR3 size: 14 residues.